One T cell receptor (beta chain) is described in this entry. Its specificity is not known. A multiplex PCR was run with 60 Vbeta primers and 13 Jbeta primers. Repertoires were generated with immunoSEQ multiplex PCR, while TCRdb's copy carries only in-frame clones and drops some. Here the sample spans over 100,000 clones, 82% being singletons. The CDR3 sequence is 13 residues long. Trimming took 3 bases from V and 6 from J, leaving 11 bases between them. Germline V CDR1 and CDR2: MNHNY, SVGAGI (reference sequence). This sample was taken from a study of cytomegalovirus exposure and HLA in healthy donors. As for the study in general: From donors who were HLA-typed, an early data release held 70 million to 90 million unique TCRs. Whole-study results and caveats: From TCR beta sequences, most subjects' HLA-A and HLA-B alleles were reportedly predicted accurately. In a later analysis, V- and J-gene trimming of beta chains associated with a DCLRE1C missense variant, replicated independently. It was reported that the classifier diagnosed cytomegalovirus status with high specificity and sensitivity in both the original and validation cohorts.

The source material was PBMCs. This clonotype was obtained from a woman aged 50 to 60 in good health and CMV-seropositive. The chain has TRBV6-6 and TRBJ1-1; unclear D gene. CDR3 sequence reads: CASSYWDSAEAFF. Here the CDR3 DNA reads TGTGCCAGCAGTTATTGGGATAGCGCTGAAGCTTTCTTT.